Shown below are 3 T cell receptor beta chains from a single sample sequenced in a study of shared clonotypes between healthy human individuals. The repertoire was sequenced with immunoSEQ multiplex PCR; TCRdb's copy has only in-frame clones and lacks some. The table includes roughly 2 million clones, roughly 95% detected once. CD45RO-negative, CCR7-selected cells formed the naive CD8 fraction, which excluded terminally differentiated effector memory CD45RA+ cells. Material for sequencing was naive CD8+ T cells sorted from blood. Source of these receptors: a man between 18 and 35 years old in good health.

This clone appeared once. J is TRBJ2-7 and V is TRBV5-4; a possible D gene is TRBD1 (5 bases). The CDR3 is 15 amino acids. CDR1 and CDR2 from the germline V gene are SGHNT and YYREEE (reference sequence). V shed 0 bases and J shed 3 bases, with 13 bases lying between them. This CDR3 is CASSLETETIYEQYF. The CDR3 bases are TGTGCCAGCAGCTTGGAGACAGAGACGATCTACGAGCAGTACTTC.

This chain links TRBV12-5 with TRBJ1-2; D perhaps matches TRBD1 (5 bases). CDR3 length: 17 residues. Between the trimmed V and J ends, which lost 2 bases and 4 bases, there was a span of 20 bases. CDR1 and CDR2 from the germline V gene are LGHNT and FRNRAP. CDR3 DNA: TGTGCTAGTGGTTTGATGGGGGATCATTCCCCTCTCTATGGCTACACCTTC. It yields the protein CASGLMGDHSPLYGYTF.

The chain links TRBV11-2 to TRBJ2-1, with 12 bases identical to TRBD2. Germline CDR1 reads SGHAT; CDR2 reads FQNNGV. The CDR3 runs to 16 residues. Trimming took 5 bases from V and 7 from J; bases not matched to a gene: 9. The DNA of the CDR3 is TGTGCCAGCAGCCCAAGACTAGCGGGAGAAGGTAATGAGCAGTTCTTC. As protein: CASSPRLAGEGNEQFF.